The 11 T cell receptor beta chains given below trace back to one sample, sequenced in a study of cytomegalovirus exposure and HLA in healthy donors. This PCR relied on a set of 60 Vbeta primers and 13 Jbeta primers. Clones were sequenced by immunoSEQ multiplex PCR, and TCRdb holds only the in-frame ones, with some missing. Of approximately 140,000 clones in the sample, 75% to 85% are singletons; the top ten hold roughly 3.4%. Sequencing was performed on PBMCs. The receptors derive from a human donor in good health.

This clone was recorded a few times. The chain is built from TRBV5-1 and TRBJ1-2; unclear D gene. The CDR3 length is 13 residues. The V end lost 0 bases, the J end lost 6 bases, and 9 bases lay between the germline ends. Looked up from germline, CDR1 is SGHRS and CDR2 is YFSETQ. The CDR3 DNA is TGCGCCAGCAGCTTGGACGGGATAGATGGCTACACCTTC. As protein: CASSLDGIDGYTF.

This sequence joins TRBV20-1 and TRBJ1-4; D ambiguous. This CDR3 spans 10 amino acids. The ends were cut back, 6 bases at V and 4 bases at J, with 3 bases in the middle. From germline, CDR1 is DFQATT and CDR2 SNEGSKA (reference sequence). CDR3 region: CSAFNEKLFF. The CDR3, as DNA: TGCAGTGCCTTTAATGAAAAACTGTTTTTT.

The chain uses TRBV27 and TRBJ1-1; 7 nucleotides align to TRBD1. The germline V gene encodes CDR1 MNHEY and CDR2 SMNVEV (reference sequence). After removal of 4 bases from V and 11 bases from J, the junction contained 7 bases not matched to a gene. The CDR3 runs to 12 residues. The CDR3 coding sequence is TGTGCCAGCAGTTCTAACAGGGGTGGCGCTTTCTTT. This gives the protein CASSSNRGGAFF.

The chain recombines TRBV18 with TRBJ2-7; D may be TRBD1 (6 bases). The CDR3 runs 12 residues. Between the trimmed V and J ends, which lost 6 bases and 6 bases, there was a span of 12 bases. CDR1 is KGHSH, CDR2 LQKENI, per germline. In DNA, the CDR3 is TGTGCCAGCTCGCTAACAGGGAGCGAGCAGTACTTC. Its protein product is CASSLTGSEQYF.

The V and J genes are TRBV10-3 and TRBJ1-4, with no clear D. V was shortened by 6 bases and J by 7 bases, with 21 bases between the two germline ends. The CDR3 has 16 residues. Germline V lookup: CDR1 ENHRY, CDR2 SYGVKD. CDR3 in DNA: TGTGCCATCAGCGGGAGTTCAGTCAGCAAAGGTGAAAAACTGTTTTTT. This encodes CAISGSSVSKGEKLFF.

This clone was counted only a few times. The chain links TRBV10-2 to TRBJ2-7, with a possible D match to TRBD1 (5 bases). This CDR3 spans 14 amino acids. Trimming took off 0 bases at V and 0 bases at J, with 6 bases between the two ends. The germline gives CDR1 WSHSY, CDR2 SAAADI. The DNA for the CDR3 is TGCGCCAGCAGTGAGTCAGGGGTCTCCTACGAGCAGTACTTC. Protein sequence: CASSESGVSYEQYF.

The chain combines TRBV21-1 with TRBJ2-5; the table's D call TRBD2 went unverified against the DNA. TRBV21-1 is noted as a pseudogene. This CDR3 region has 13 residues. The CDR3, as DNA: TGTGCCAGCAGCAAAGTGAGGGTACAGACCCAGTACTTC. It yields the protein CASSKVRVQTQYF.

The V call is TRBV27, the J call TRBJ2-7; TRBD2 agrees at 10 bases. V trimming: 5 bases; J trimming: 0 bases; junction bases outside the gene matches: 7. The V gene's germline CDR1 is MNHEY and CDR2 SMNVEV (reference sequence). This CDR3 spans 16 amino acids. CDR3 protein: CASSPQTSGNSYEQYF. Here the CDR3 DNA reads TGTGCCAGCAGTCCCCAAACTAGCGGGAACTCCTACGAGCAGTACTTC.

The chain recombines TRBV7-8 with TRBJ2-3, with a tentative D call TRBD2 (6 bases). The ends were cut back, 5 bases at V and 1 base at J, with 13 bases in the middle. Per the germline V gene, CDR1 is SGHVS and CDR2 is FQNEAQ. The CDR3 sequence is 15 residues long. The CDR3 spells CASSNPGTGTDTQYF. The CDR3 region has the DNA TGTGCCAGCAGCAACCCTGGGACTGGCACAGATACGCAGTATTTT.

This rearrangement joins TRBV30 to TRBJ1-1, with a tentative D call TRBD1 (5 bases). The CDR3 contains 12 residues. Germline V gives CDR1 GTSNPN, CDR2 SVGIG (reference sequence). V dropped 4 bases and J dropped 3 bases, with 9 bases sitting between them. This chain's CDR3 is CAWTPGDTEAFF. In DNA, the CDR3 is TGTGCCTGGACCCCGGGGGACACTGAAGCTTTCTTT.

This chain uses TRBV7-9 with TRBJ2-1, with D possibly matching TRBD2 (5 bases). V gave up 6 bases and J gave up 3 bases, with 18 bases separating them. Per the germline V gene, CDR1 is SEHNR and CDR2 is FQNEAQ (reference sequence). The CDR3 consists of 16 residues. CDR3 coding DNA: TGTGCCAGCAGTCAGCCAACTAGGGTGCTCTACAATGAGCAGTTCTTC. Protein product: CASSQPTRVLYNEQFF.